Presented here are 29 T cell receptor beta chains from one specimen sequenced in a study of cytomegalovirus exposure and HLA in healthy donors. PCR involved 60 Vbeta and 13 Jbeta primers. The table came from immunoSEQ multiplex PCR; TCRdb's copy has only in-frame clones and leaves some out. The sample carries about 190,000 clones, around 83% recorded once. Material: PBMCs. The receptors derive from a man aged 45-65 years in good health and CMV-seronegative.

To note about this clone: The junction departs from germline at one end; a sequencing error may be responsible. The chain employs TRBV7-7 and TRBJ2-3, with 16 bases aligning to TRBD2. Germline V CDR1 and CDR2: SSHAT, FNYEAQ (reference sequence). CDR3 length equals 17 residues. CDR3 in amino acids: CASSPGTSGGASGTQYF. CDR3 in DNA: TGTGCTAGCAGCCCAGGGACTAGCGGGGGGGCAAGTGGAACGCAGTATTTT.

This clone was seen more than once but under ten times. Its ends do not fully match the called genes, so a read error is possible. V usage is TRBV7-7 and J usage is TRBJ2-1, with TRBD2 identical over 10 bases. Germline CDR1 and CDR2: SSHAT and FNYEAQ (reference sequence). The CDR3 consists of 15 residues. CDR3 DNA sequence: TGTGCTAGCAGCTCTAGCGGGGGCGGATACAATGAGCAGTTCTTC. Translated, it gives CASSSSGGGYNEQFF.

The count of this clone is one. The chain carries TRBV2 and TRBJ1-1, with D unclear. This CDR3 comprises 14 residues. Germline CDR1 is SNHLY and CDR2 is FYNNEI. With 8 bases removed from V and 1 base from J, the gap between germline ends came to 14 bases. The CDR3 nucleotides read TGTGCCAGCCTTACCCCGGTTAGGAACACTGAAGCTTTCTTT. Encoded protein: CASLTPVRNTEAFF.

This clone was counted between two and nine times. The CDR3 nucleotides read TGCGCCAGCAGCCAACAGGGGAGCTCCTACGAGCAGTACTTC. Its protein product is CASSQQGSSYEQYF. V usage is TRBV5-1 and J usage is TRBJ2-7; 7 bases align to TRBD1. V lost 4 bases and J lost 0; bases outside the gene matches: 4. In germline, CDR1 is SGHRS, CDR2 YFSETQ. This CDR3 has 14 residues.

The rearrangement joins TRBV15 to TRBJ1-4; weak D call: TRBD1 (5 bases). In germline, CDR1 is LNHNV, CDR2 YYDKDF (reference sequence). Deletions cut 3 bases from V and 5 bases from J, with 10 bases between. CDR3 length equals 14 residues. Here the CDR3 DNA reads TGTGCCACCAGCAGGGGGGAGGGGAATGAAAAACTGTTTTTT. Translated: CATSRGEGNEKLFF. Full variable domain (remainder filled in from reference TRBV15 and TRBJ1-4): DAMVIQNPRYQVTQFGKPVTLSCSQTLNHNVMYWYQQKSSQAPKLLFHYYDKDFNNEADTPDNFQSRRPNTSFCFLDIRSPGLGDTAMYLCATSRGEGNEKLFFGSGTQLSVL.

This clone was observed a single time. The chain uses TRBV7-9 and TRBJ2-7; the D gene is possibly TRBD1 (6 bases). The CDR3 extends over 13 amino acids. V lost 5 bases and J lost 3, with 11 bases in between. Looked up from germline, CDR1 is SEHNR and CDR2 is FQNEAQ (reference sequence). CDR3 loop: CASSPGQRYEQYF. Here the CDR3 DNA reads TGTGCCAGCAGCCCGGGACAACGCTACGAGCAGTACTTC. The full variable domain, its missing parts supplied by reference TRBV7-9 and TRBJ2-7, is DTGVSQNPRHKITKRGQNVTFRCDPISEHNRLYWYRQTLGQGPEFLTYFQNEAQLEKSRLLSDRFSAERPKGSFSTLEIQRTEQGDSAMYLCASSPGQRYEQYFGPGTRLTVT.

This clone occurred many times. This rearrangement joins TRBV18 to TRBJ2-7, with TRBD1 as a possible D gene (5 bases). V dropped 6 bases and J dropped 2 bases, with 17 bases sitting between them. Germline CDR1 reads KGHSH; CDR2 reads LQKENI. CDR3 length equals 15 residues. The chain's CDR3 is CASSSGYQGTYEQYF. The CDR3, as DNA: TGTGCCAGCTCGTCCGGGTACCAGGGTACCTACGAGCAGTACTTC.

The chain couples TRBV6-5 to TRBJ1-2; D ambiguous. The CDR3 consists of 12 residues. Between the trimmed V and J ends, which lost 9 bases and 0 bases, there was a span of 8 bases. The V gene's germline CDR1 is MNHEY and CDR2 SVGAGI. The CDR3 DNA is TGTGCCAGTCACAGACCTAACTATGGCTACACCTTC. Translating it yields CASHRPNYGYTF.

This clone was counted between two and nine times. The gene calls are TRBV4-3 and TRBJ2-7; D is perhaps TRBD2 (5 bases). Germline CDR1 LGHNA, CDR2 YSLEER. V lost 9 bases and J 0 bases, leaving 15 bases between the germline ends. The length of the CDR3 is 14 residues. CDR3 in amino acids: CASSVVLSSYEQYF. The DNA for the CDR3 is TGCGCCAGTAGCGTCGTTCTAAGCTCCTACGAGCAGTACTTC.

The chain uses TRBV5-1 and TRBJ1-2; D is possibly TRBD1 (5 bases). Germline V gene lookup returns CDR1 SGHRS and CDR2 YFSETQ. The CDR3 runs 15 residues. Trimming took 2 bases from V and 3 from J, leaving 14 bases between them. CDR3 in DNA: TGCGCCAGCAGCTTCGACTTGGGAGGGGACTATGGCTACACCTTC. This translates into CASSFDLGGDYGYTF. The whole variable domain, remainder taken from reference TRBV5-1 and TRBJ1-2, is KAGVTQTPRYLIKTRGQQVTLSCSPISGHRSVSWYQQTPGQGLQFLFEYFSETQRNKGNFPGRFSGRQFSNSRSEMNVSTLELGDSALYLCASSFDLGGDYGYTFGSGTRLTVV.

This clone was seen once. The chain recombines TRBV5-6 with TRBJ2-5; D is possibly TRBD2 (6 bases). The CDR3 covers 15 residues. Trimming took 5 bases from V and 4 from J, leaving 18 bases between them. Per the germline V gene, CDR1 is SGHDT and CDR2 is YYEEEE. The CDR3 nucleotides read TGTGCCAGCAGTCGTCGGTGGATGGGAGGAGAGACCCAGTACTTC. Translated, it gives CASSRRWMGGETQYF.

The chain joins TRBV18 to TRBJ1-5, with a weak D call TRBD1 (5 bases). V dropped 3 bases and J dropped 4 bases, with 13 bases sitting between them. CDR1 KGHSH and CDR2 LQKENI come from the germline V gene. The CDR3 totals 15 residues. CDR3 coding DNA: TGTGCCAGCTCACCCCGGGCAGGGACTAATCAGCCCCAGCATTTT. Translating gives CASSPRAGTNQPQHF.

This clone turned up a few times. The J gene is TRBJ1-5, the V gene TRBV4-2, with a possible D match to TRBD1 (6 bases). CDR1 LGHNA and CDR2 YNFKEQ come from the germline V gene. V was pared by 4 bases and J by 1 base, with 14 bases between. This CDR3 is 16 amino acids long. CDR3 residues: CASSLTGLRSNQPQHF. The CDR3 DNA sequence: TGTGCCAGCAGCCTAACAGGGCTTCGGAGCAATCAGCCCCAGCATTTT.

The rearrangement uses TRBV11-3 and TRBJ2-1; 11 bases map to TRBD1. This CDR3 is built from 15 residues. Trimming at V came to 5 bases and at J to 3 bases, leaving 3 bases not matched to a gene. Germline V CDR1 and CDR2: SGHNT, YENEEA. CDR3 in amino acids: CASSRDRGIYNEQFF. CDR3 sequence (DNA): TGTGCCAGCAGCAGGGACAGGGGGATCTACAATGAGCAGTTCTTC.

About this clone itself: This sample also contains other DNA sequences that code for the same CDR3. This chain connects TRBV6-6 to TRBJ2-7, with D possibly being TRBD1 (5 bases). Deletions cut 2 bases from V and 3 bases from J, with 14 bases between. The CDR3 totals 15 residues. Germline V CDR1 and CDR2: MNHNY, SVGAGI (reference sequence). CDR3 sequence (DNA): TGTGCCAGCAGTTACCCTACCCTGGACATCTACGAGCAGTACTTC. It translates to CASSYPTLDIYEQYF.

A few counts support this clone. The gene calls are TRBV7-3 and TRBJ2-7, with TRBD2 matching over 13 bases. From germline, CDR1 is SGHTA and CDR2 FQGTGA. The J segment lost 5 bases and the V segment lost 2 bases, leaving 0 bases of the junction unmatched. This CDR3 has 14 amino acids. The CDR3 nucleotides read TGTGCCAGCAGCTTAGGACTAGCGGGAGACGAGCAGTACTTC. It is translated as CASSLGLAGDEQYF. The full variable domain, with the rest looked up from reference TRBV7-3 and TRBJ2-7, is GAGVSQTPSNKVTEKGKYVELRCDPISGHTALYWYRQSLGQGPEFLIYFQGTGAADDSGLPNDRFFAVRPEGSVSTLKIQRTERGDSAVYLCASSLGLAGDEQYFGPGTRLTVT.

This chain uses TRBV4-3 with TRBJ2-3; a possible D gene is TRBD2 (7 bases). The CDR3 covers 16 residues. V lost 0 bases, J lost 6 bases, and 16 bases lay in between. Germline values: CDR1 LGHNA, CDR2 YSLEER. As DNA, the CDR3 is TGCGCCAGCAGCCAAGATAGGAGGGGGGGCCTGGATACGCAGTATTTT. Encoded protein: CASSQDRRGGLDTQYF.

The chain links TRBV5-8 to TRBJ2-2, with 7 bases that match TRBD1. V trimming: 4 bases; J trimming: 1 base; junction bases outside the gene matches: 13. This CDR3 comprises 18 residues. Per germline, CDR1 SGHTS and CDR2 YDEGEE. CDR3 nucleotide sequence: TGTGCCAGCAGCGGGGACAGCGCAACGCTCCGGAACACCGGGGAGCTGTTTTTT. Its translation: CASSGDSATLRNTGELFF.

The chain carries TRBV9 and TRBJ1-1, with 7 bases fitting TRBD1. V lost 2 bases to trimming and J lost 2 bases; unmatched junction nucleotides: 3. CDR1 and CDR2 from the germline V gene are SGDLS and YYNGEE. This CDR3 has 14 amino acids. This CDR3 is CASSVGQQNTEAFF. The CDR3 DNA is TGTGCCAGCAGCGTGGGACAGCAAAACACTGAAGCTTTCTTT.

The chain employs TRBV9 and TRBJ2-5, with 10 bases that match TRBD2. The CDR3 is made up of 15 amino acids. Germline assignment: CDR1 SGDLS and CDR2 YYNGEE. V lost 3 bases and J lost 4; bases outside the gene matches: 6. CDR3: CASSATSGVGETQYF. The CDR3 bases are TGTGCCAGCAGCGCCACTAGCGGGGTTGGAGAGACCCAGTACTTC.

The chain carries TRBV9 and TRBJ2-2; 7 nucleotides agree with TRBD1. Germline V gives CDR1 SGDLS, CDR2 YYNGEE. V dropped 4 bases and J dropped 6; count of bases not matched to a gene: 12. The CDR3 spans 16 residues. CDR3 in amino acids: CASSPRQGSGSGELFF. The CDR3, as DNA: TGTGCCAGCAGCCCTAGACAGGGTTCGGGATCCGGGGAGCTGTTTTTT.

The rearrangement joins TRBV18 to TRBJ2-7, with TRBD1 matching over 10 bases. The CDR3 is made up of 15 amino acids. Germline CDR1 reads KGHSH; CDR2 reads LQKENI. The V segment lost 3 bases and the J segment 1 base; nucleotides outside the gene matches: 3. CDR3 DNA sequence: TGTGCCAGCTCACCGGGACAGGGGATATCCTACGAGCAGTACTTC. As protein: CASSPGQGISYEQYF.

The CDR3 reads CASATRRGGGNEQFF. In DNA form, the CDR3 reads TGTGCCAGCGCCACCCGCCGGGGGGGCGGCAATGAGCAGTTCTTC. V is TRBV7-8 and J is TRBJ2-1; 8 nucleotides agree with TRBD2. The V segment lost 8 bases and the J segment 6 bases; nucleotides outside the gene matches: 12. This CDR3 region has 15 residues. Germline V gene lookup returns CDR1 SGHVS and CDR2 FQNEAQ.

This clone appeared a few times. The rearrangement uses TRBV7-9 and TRBJ2-4, with 11 bases identical to TRBD2. The germline V gene encodes CDR1 SEHNR and CDR2 FQNEAQ (reference sequence). There are 17 residues in the CDR3. J lost 0 bases, V lost 3 bases, and 4 bases had no gene match. The CDR3 DNA reads as TGTGCCAGCAGCTTTGGACTAGCGGGTGTAGCCAAAAACATTCAGTACTTC. Its protein is CASSFGLAGVAKNIQYF.

V usage is TRBV14 and J usage is TRBJ2-7, with TRBD2 as a possible D gene (5 bases). Germline CDR1 SGHDN, CDR2 FVKESK. Deletions cut 0 bases from V and 6 bases from J, with 15 bases between. CDR3 length: 15 residues. CDR3: CASSQDLVLAREQYF. CDR3 nucleotides: TGTGCCAGCAGCCAAGACCTCGTGCTAGCCCGCGAGCAGTACTTC.

The J gene is TRBJ2-7, the V gene TRBV27; 7 nucleotides line up with TRBD1. This CDR3 comprises 16 residues. CDR1 MNHEY and CDR2 SMNVEV come from the germline V gene (reference sequence). The V segment lost 0 bases and the J segment 2 bases; nucleotides outside the gene matches: 7. This chain's CDR3 is CASSLSSDRLPYEQYF. CDR3 coding DNA: TGTGCCAGCAGTTTATCCTCGGACAGGCTTCCCTACGAGCAGTACTTC.

CDR3 region: CASSREGDSPLHF. CDR3 sequence (DNA): TGTGCCAGCTCACGAGAGGGGGACTCACCCCTCCACTTT. V and J are TRBV18 and TRBJ1-6; D might be TRBD1 (6 bases). This CDR3 has 13 amino acids. The V and J ends lost 4 bases and 10 bases respectively, with 11 bases between them. CDR1 and CDR2 (germline): KGHSH, LQKENI. Using reference TRBV18 and TRBJ1-6 for the parts outside the CDR3, the full variable domain is NAGVMQNPRHLVRRRGQEARLRCSPMKGHSHVYWYRQLPEEGLKFMVYLQKENIIDESGMPKERFSAEFPKEGPSILRIQQVVRGDSAAYFCASSREGDSPLHFGNGTRLTVT.

This clone has just a few counts. This chain links TRBV6-5 with TRBJ1-1; a possible D gene is TRBD1 (6 bases). Deletions cut 1 base from V and 5 bases from J, with 8 bases between. CDR3 length equals 13 residues. Germline V CDR1 and CDR2: MNHEY, SVGAGI. Here the CDR3 reads CASSYYRDTEAFF. The CDR3 nucleotides read TGTGCCAGCAGTTACTACAGGGATACTGAAGCTTTCTTT.

V gene TRBV25-1 combines with J gene TRBJ2-1; D might be TRBD1 (5 bases). The CDR3 has 14 residues. Germline lookup yields CDR1 MGHDK and CDR2 SYGVNS. Trimming took 1 base from V and 8 from J, leaving 12 bases between them. CDR3 sequence: CASSEFPGSHEQFF. In DNA form, the CDR3 reads TGTGCCAGCAGTGAATTCCCAGGGTCCCATGAGCAGTTCTTC.